Sequencing of this TCR beta chain was carried out in a study of blood T cell repertoires in COVID-19. Study overall: The United States, Italy and Spain provided the acute and convalescent COVID-19 samples. The analysed material was cDNA or gDNA that came from T cells, B-cell-depleted T cells, or PBMCs.

Per the authors' pipeline: Estimated nucleated cell counts came from reference gene primer amplification. Clones were sequenced by immunoSEQ multiplex PCR, and TCRdb holds only the in-frame ones, with some missing. The V and J calls and clone size come from that table; D and trimming were worked out from the DNA. The sample lists about 80,000 clones, roughly 82% occurring once. The CDR3 runs 14 residues. Germline V gives CDR1 SGHNT, CDR2 YYREEE (reference sequence). V lost 9 bases and J lost 8; bases outside the gene matches: 11. The receptor's source is a man of 80 years or more with acute or convalescent COVID-19. The V gene is TRBV5-4, the J gene TRBJ1-6; TRBD1 aligns across 7 bases. Sequencing used peripheral blood. DNA of the CDR3: TGTGCCACACGGGACAGTCCAACTTATTCACCCCTCCACTTT. Its translation: CATRDSPTYSPLHF.